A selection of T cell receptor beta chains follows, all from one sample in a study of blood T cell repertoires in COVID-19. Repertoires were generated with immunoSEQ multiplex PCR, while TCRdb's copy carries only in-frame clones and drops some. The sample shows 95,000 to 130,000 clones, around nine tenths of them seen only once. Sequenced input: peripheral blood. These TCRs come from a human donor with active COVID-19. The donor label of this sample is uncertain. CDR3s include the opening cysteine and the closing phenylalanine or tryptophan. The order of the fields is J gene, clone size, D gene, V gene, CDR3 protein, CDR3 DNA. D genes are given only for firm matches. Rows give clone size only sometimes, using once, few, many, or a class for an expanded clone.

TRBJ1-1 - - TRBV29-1 CSVEGKQGNTEAFF TGCAGCGTTGAAGGTAAACAGGGGAACACTGAAGCTTTCTTT
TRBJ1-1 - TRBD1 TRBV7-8 CASSPWTGASNTEAFF TGTGCCAGCAGCCCTTGGACAGGGGCTTCGAACACTGAAGCTTTCTTT
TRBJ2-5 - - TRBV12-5 CASGLVDLGWAETQYF TGTGCTAGTGGTTTGGTTGACCTGGGTTGGGCTGAGACCCAGTACTTC
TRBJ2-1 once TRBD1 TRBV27 CASSQGAYNEQFF TGTGCCAGCAGTCAGGGGGCCTACAATGAGCAGTTCTTC
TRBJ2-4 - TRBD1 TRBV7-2 CASSPRTGETIQYF TGTGCCAGCAGCCCTCGGACAGGGGAGACCATTCAGTACTTC
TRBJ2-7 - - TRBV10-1 CASTSGQPSYEQYF TGCGCCAGCACATCCGGACAGCCCTCCTACGAGCAGTACTTC
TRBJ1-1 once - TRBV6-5 CASSLAPFITEAFF TGTGCCAGCAGCCTGGCACCCTTTATCACTGAAGCTTTCTTT
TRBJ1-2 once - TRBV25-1 CASSGDFDYTF TGTGCCAGCAGTGGGGACTTCGACTACACCTTC
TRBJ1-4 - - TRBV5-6 CASSAGGAFNEKLFF TGTGCCAGCAGCGCCGGTGGGGCGTTTAATGAAAAACTGTTTTTT
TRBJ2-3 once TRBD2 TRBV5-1 CASSFRAGGRTDTQYF TGCGCCAGCAGCTTTAGAGCGGGGGGGCGCACAGATACGCAGTATTTT